These 23 T cell receptor beta chains were sequenced from one sample in a study of T cell clusters in autoimmune cytopenias (dated by TCRdb to the late 2010s). Each sample's TRB amplification started from 250 ng of peripheral blood genomic DNA, which corresponds to some 41,000 genome equivalents. For sequencing, an Illumina MiSeq was employed. TRB rearrangements were amplified by multiplex PCR following a touch-down protocol, with the TRB-A and TRB-B primer pools mixed in one tube. After the reads were reprocessed by TCRdb, one entry was made per CDR3 protein sequence, with no DNA. This specimen's table enumerates about 3,900 distinct CDR3 sequences. 37% of the sample belongs to the ten largest clones. These same records also appear under a second study, on T cell repertoires in aging, cancer and after chemotherapy.

Sequenced sample: peripheral blood. The source of these receptors is a human donor in good health.

This chain connects TRBV28 to TRBJ2-1; TCRdb's assignment of TRBD1 cannot be checked, as there is no DNA. The germline V gene encodes CDR1 MDHEN and CDR2 SYDVKM. The length of the CDR3 is 14 residues. CDR3 loop: CASSLAGPYNEQFF.

CDR3 sequence reads: CASSARGPPPQHF. V gene TRBV19 combines with J gene TRBJ1-5; TCRdb proposes TRBD1, but this gene call is untestable without DNA. The length of the CDR3 is 13 residues. CDR1 is LNHDA, CDR2 SQIVND, per germline (reference sequence).

This clonotype counts as medium-sized by frequency. The chain recombines TRBV6-5 with TRBJ2-2; the TCRdb call, TRBD2, lacks DNA for checking. This CDR3 region has 16 residues. The germline CDR1 and CDR2 sequences are MNHEY and SVGAGI. CDR3 amino acids: CASSLTSPANTGELFF.

According to its frequency, this clonotype is medium-sized. The chain combines TRBV6-5 with TRBJ2-1; the TCRdb D gene call, TRBD1, has no DNA to confirm it. From germline, CDR1 is MNHEY and CDR2 SVGAGI. CDR3 size: 13 residues. The CDR3 loop is CASSRTGYNEQFF.

The J gene is TRBJ2-3, the V gene TRBV18. The length of the CDR3 is 14 residues. The germline CDR1 and CDR2 sequences are KGHSH and LQKENI. The CDR3 is CASSPTGGTDTQYF. The full variable domain, with the rest looked up from reference TRBV18 and TRBJ2-3, is NAGVMQNPRHLVRRRGQEARLRCSPMKGHSHVYWYRQLPEEGLKFMVYLQKENIIDESGMPKERFSAEFPKEGPSILRIQQVVRGDSAAYFCASSPTGGTDTQYFGPGTRLTVL.

The V and J genes are TRBV7-9 and TRBJ1-6; TCRdb's D call of TRBD1 is untestable without DNA. The germline gives CDR1 SEHNR, CDR2 FQNEAQ (reference sequence). The CDR3 consists of 16 residues. The CDR3 is CASSRGQGFYNSPLHF. Filled out from reference TRBV7-9 and TRBJ1-6, the complete variable domain reads DTGVSQNPRHKITKRGQNVTFRCDPISEHNRLYWYRQTLGQGPEFLTYFQNEAQLEKSRLLSDRFSAERPKGSFSTLEIQRTEQGDSAMYLCASSRGQGFYNSPLHFGNGTRLTVT.

This chain uses TRBV19 with TRBJ1-1; absent DNA, TCRdb's TRBD1 call cannot be checked. Germline V gene data show CDR1 as LNHDA and CDR2 as SQIVND (reference sequence). The CDR3 sequence is 14 residues long. The CDR3 sequence is CASSTRTSGTEAFF.

Its frequency marks this clonotype as medium-sized (0.01 to 0.1%). J is TRBJ1-5 and V is TRBV19. Germline-derived CDR1 and CDR2 are LNHDA and SQIVND (reference sequence). CDR3 length equals 13 residues. This CDR3 is CASRPVQNGPQHF.

In terms of frequency, this clonotype is medium-sized. This chain links TRBV10-3 with TRBJ2-3. This CDR3 spans 13 amino acids. Germline assignment: CDR1 ENHRY and CDR2 SYGVKD. The CDR3 is CAISEGDAGTQYF.

The J gene is TRBJ2-7, the V gene TRBV18; the TCRdb call, TRBD1, lacks DNA for checking. The CDR3 has 15 amino acids. Germline CDR1 reads KGHSH; CDR2 reads LQKENI. The CDR3: CASSPRDEGFYEQYF.

The chain links TRBV19 to TRBJ1-1; TCRdb's D call of TRBD1 is untestable without DNA. The CDR3 is 15 residues long. Germline V gene data show CDR1 as LNHDA and CDR2 as SQIVND (reference sequence). The CDR3 loop reads CASSIGGTATLQAFF. The complete variable domain, with remaining parts taken from reference TRBV19 and TRBJ1-1, reads DGGITQSPKYLFRKEGQNVTLSCEQNLNHDAMYWYRQDPGQGLRLIYYSQIVNDFQKGDIAEGYSVSREKKESFPLTVTSAQKNPTAFYLCASSIGGTATLQAFFGQGTRLTVV.

The gene calls are TRBV30 and TRBJ1-5; the D call of TRBD1 rests on TCRdb alone, since no DNA is present to check it. Germline CDR1 GTSNPN, CDR2 SVGIG (reference sequence). The CDR3 runs 15 residues. The CDR3 sequence: CAWRRGTGGNQPQHF.

This clonotype is identified as medium-sized from frequency. The gene calls are TRBV29-1 and TRBJ2-3; lacking DNA, the TRBD1 call made by TCRdb goes unchecked. Germline loops: CDR1 SQVTM, CDR2 ANQGSEA. This CDR3 has 17 residues. This CDR3 reads CSALGGIDELDADTQYF.

Its frequency marks this clonotype as medium-sized. The chain links TRBV6-2 or TRBV6-3 to TRBJ1-6; there is no DNA to check the TCRdb D call of TRBD1. The CDR3 runs 15 residues. Germline CDR1 MNHEY, CDR2 SVGEGT. The chain's CDR3 is CASRAGQGRNSPLHF.

This clonotype is labeled medium-sized based on frequency. The chain joins TRBV5-6 to TRBJ2-7. The CDR3 sequence is 12 residues long. Looked up from germline, CDR1 is SGHDT and CDR2 is YYEEEE. CDR3 loop: CASSLEGYEQYF. The variable domain in full, completed from reference TRBV5-6 and TRBJ2-7, reads DAGVTQSPTHLIKTRGQQVTLRCSPKSGHDTVSWYQQALGQGPQFIFQYYEEEERQRGNFPDRFSGHQFPNYSSELNVNALLLGDSALYLCASSLEGYEQYFGPGTRLTVT.

The V gene is TRBV19, the J gene TRBJ2-3. The CDR3 has 15 residues. Germline CDR1 LNHDA, CDR2 SQIVND (reference sequence). The CDR3 region is CASSIEGSATDTQYF.

The CDR3 region is CASSDRQGAGYGYTF. The V gene is TRBV6-2 or TRBV6-3, the J gene TRBJ1-2; the TCRdb call, TRBD1, lacks DNA for checking. This CDR3 region has 15 residues. Germline assignment: CDR1 MNHEY and CDR2 SVGEGT.

By frequency, this clonotype registers medium-sized (0.01 to 0.1%). The rearrangement links TRBV30 to TRBJ1-5; the D call from TCRdb, TRBD1, cannot be confirmed without DNA. Germline-derived CDR1 and CDR2 are GTSNPN and SVGIG (reference sequence). There are 15 residues in the CDR3. The CDR3 here is CAWSHGTVSNQPQHF.

The chain's CDR3 is CASSLVARQDMFF. This chain uses TRBV6-5 with TRBJ1-4; the D call from TCRdb, TRBD1, cannot be confirmed without DNA. This CDR3 region has 13 residues. CDR1 MNHEY and CDR2 SVGAGI come from the germline V gene.

By frequency, this clonotype registers medium-sized. The chain employs TRBV27 and TRBJ2-1; TCRdb designates TRBD2, a call that cannot be tested without DNA. The germline V gene encodes CDR1 MNHEY and CDR2 SMNVEV (reference sequence). The CDR3 is 19 residues long. This CDR3 is CASSVGLAGGLLRYNEQFF.

Its frequency marks this clonotype as medium-sized. The chain links TRBV5-4 to TRBJ2-7. The CDR3 covers 14 residues. Germline CDR1 reads SGHNT; CDR2 reads YYREEE (reference sequence). The CDR3 reads CASSSSGSSYEQYF.

The V call is TRBV7-9, the J call TRBJ1-2. Germline values: CDR1 SEHNR, CDR2 FQNEAQ (reference sequence). The CDR3 is 16 residues long. CDR3 in amino acids: CASSSPDGSRYYGYTF.

The chain uses TRBV6-6 and TRBJ2-1; there is no DNA to check the TCRdb D call of TRBD2. Germline V gene data show CDR1 as MNHNY and CDR2 as SVGAGI (reference sequence). This CDR3 is 13 amino acids long. The CDR3 spells CASSPTSGGKAFF.